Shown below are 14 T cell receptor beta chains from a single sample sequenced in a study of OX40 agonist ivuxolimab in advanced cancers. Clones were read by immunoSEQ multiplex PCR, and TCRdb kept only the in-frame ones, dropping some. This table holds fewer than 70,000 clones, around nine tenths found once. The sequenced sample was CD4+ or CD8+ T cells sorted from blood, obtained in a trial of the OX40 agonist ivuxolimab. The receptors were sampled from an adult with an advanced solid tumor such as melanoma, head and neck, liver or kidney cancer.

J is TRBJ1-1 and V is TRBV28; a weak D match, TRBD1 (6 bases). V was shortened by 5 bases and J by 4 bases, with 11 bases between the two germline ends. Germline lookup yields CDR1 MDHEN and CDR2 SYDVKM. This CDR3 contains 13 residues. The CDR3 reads CASSRPRGTEAFF. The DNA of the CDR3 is TGTGCCAGCAGTCGCCCCAGGGGCACTGAAGCTTTCTTT. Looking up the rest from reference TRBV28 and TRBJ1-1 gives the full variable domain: DVKVTQSSRYLVKRTGEKVFLECVQDMDHENMFWYRQDPGLGLRLIYFSYDVKMKEKGDIPEGYSVSREKKERFSLILESASTNQTSMYLCASSRPRGTEAFFGQGTRLTVV.

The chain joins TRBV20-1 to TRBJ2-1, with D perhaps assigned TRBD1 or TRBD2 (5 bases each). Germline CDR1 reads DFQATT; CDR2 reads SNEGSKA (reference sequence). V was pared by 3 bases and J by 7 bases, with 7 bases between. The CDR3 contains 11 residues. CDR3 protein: CSASGGNEQFF. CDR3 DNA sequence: TGCAGTGCTAGTGGGGGTAATGAGCAGTTCTTC.

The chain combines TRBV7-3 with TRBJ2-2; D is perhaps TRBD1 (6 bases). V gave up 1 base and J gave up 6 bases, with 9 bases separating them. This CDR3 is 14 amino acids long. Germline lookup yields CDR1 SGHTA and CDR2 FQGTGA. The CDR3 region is CASSLNTGSGELFF. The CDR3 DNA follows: TGTGCCAGCAGCTTAAACACAGGGTCCGGGGAGCTGTTTTTT. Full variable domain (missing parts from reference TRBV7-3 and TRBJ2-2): GAGVSQTPSNKVTEKGKYVELRCDPISGHTALYWYRQSLGQGPEFLIYFQGTGAADDSGLPNDRFFAVRPEGSVSTLKIQRTERGDSAVYLCASSLNTGSGELFFGEGSRLTVL.

CDR3 region: CASSPPTGTDTQYF. CDR3 DNA: TGTGCCAGCAGCCCCCCCACAGGGACAGATACGCAGTATTTT. This sequence joins TRBV9 and TRBJ2-3; tentative D call: TRBD1 (6 bases). The CDR3 has 14 residues. Germline lookup yields CDR1 SGDLS and CDR2 YYNGEE. Trimming shortened V by 4 bases and J by 3 bases, and 12 bases separated the two germline ends.

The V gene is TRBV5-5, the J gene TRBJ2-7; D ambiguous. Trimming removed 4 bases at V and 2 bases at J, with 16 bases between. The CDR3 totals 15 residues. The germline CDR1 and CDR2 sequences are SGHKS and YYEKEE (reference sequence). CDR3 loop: CASSALGRDPYEQYF. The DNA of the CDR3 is TGTGCCAGCAGCGCGTTAGGTAGAGACCCCTACGAGCAGTACTTC.

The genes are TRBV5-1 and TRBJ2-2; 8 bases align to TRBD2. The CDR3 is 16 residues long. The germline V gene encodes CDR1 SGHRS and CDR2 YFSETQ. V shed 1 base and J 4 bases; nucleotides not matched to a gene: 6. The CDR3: CASSLLAGGGTGELFF. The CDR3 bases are TGCGCCAGCAGCTTGTTGGCGGGAGGTGGCACCGGGGAGCTGTTTTTT.

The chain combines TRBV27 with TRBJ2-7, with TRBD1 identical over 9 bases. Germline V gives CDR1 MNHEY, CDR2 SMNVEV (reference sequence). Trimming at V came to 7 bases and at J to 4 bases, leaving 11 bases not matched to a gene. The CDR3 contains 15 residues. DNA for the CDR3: TGTGCCAGCACCAGCCTCGGGACAGGGTCGTACGAGCAGTACTTC. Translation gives CASTSLGTGSYEQYF.

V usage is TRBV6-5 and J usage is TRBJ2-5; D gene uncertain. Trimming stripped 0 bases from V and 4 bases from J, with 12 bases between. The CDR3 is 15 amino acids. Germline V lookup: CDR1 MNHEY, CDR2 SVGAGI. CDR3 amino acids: CASSYSLGAGETQYF. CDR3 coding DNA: TGTGCCAGCAGTTACTCACTCGGAGCAGGAGAGACCCAGTACTTC.

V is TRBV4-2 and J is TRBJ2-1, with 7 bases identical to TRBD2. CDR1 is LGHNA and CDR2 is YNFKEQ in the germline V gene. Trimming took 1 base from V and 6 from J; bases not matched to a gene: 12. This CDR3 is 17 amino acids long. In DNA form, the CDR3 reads TGTGCCAGCAGCCAAGGTTGGGCTAGCGGTCGAAGCAATGAGCAGTTCTTC. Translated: CASSQGWASGRSNEQFF.

The CDR3 DNA reads TGTGCCAGCACGAGGGGGCTGAGAAACACCATATATTTT. As protein: CASTRGLRNTIYF. The gene calls are TRBV2 and TRBJ1-3; 7 positions agree with TRBD1. The CDR3 is made up of 13 amino acids. Germline V gene sequence: CDR1 SNHLY, CDR2 FYNNEI. The V segment lost 7 bases and the J segment 5 bases; nucleotides outside the gene matches: 5.

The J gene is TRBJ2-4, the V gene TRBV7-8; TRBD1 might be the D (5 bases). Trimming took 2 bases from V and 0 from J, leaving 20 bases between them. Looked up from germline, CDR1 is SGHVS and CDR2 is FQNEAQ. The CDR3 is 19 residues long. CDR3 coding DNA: TGTGCCAGCAGCTTATCGGTAGTGGGGCGTGGGATAGCCAAAAACATTCAGTACTTC. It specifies CASSLSVVGRGIAKNIQYF. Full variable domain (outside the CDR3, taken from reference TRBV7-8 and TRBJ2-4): GAGVSQSPRYKVAKRGQDVALRCDPISGHVSLFWYQQALGQGPEFLTYFQNEAQLDKSGLPSDRFFAERPEGSVSTLKIQRTQQEDSAVYLCASSLSVVGRGIAKNIQYFGAGTRLSVL.

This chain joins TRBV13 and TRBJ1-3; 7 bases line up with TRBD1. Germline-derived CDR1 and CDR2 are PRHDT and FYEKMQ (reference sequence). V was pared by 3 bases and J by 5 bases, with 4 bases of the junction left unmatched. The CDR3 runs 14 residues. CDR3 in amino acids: CASSFGQVRNTIYF. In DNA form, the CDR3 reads TGTGCCAGCAGCTTCGGACAGGTTAGAAACACCATATATTTT.

The CDR3 bases are TGTGCCAGCTCACCTCGACGCACAGATACGCAGTATTTT. It codes for CASSPRRTDTQYF. This chain uses TRBV18 with TRBJ2-3; D is unclear. The CDR3 has 13 amino acids. The V gene lost 3 bases and the J gene lost 1 base, with 5 bases spanning the gap. CDR1 KGHSH and CDR2 LQKENI come from the germline V gene.

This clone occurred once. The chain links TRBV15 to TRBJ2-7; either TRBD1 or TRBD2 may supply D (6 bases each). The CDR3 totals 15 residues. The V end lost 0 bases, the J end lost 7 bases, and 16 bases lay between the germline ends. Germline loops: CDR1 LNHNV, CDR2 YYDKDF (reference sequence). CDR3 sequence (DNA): TGTGCCACCAGCAGAGATCTTGCCGGGGGCGGTGAGCAGTACTTC. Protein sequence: CATSRDLAGGGEQYF.